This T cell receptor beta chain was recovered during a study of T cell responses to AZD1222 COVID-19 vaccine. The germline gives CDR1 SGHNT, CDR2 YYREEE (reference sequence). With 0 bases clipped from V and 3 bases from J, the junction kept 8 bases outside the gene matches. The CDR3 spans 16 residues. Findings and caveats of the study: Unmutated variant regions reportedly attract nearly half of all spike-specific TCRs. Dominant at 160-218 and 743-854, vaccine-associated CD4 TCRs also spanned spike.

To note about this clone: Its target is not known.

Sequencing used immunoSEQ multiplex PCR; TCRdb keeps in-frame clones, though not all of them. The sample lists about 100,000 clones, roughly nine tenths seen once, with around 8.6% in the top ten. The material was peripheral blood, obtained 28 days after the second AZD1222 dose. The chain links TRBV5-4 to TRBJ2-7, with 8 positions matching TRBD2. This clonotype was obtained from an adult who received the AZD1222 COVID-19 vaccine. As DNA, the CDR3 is TGTGCCAGCAGCTTGGCCGAGACTAGCGTTCACTACGAGCAGTACTTC. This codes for CASSLAETSVHYEQYF.